The 27 T cell receptor beta chains presented below share a single source sample, sequenced in a study of cytomegalovirus exposure and HLA in healthy donors. Sequencing was performed with immunoSEQ multiplex PCR; in TCRdb, only in-frame clones are kept and a portion is missing. The sample records about 260,000 clones, roughly 91% being singletons. The sequencing input was PBMCs. These receptors all come from a woman in her twenties or thirties in good health and CMV-seronegative.

The CDR3 is CASSERVGRTNTEAFF. The DNA of the CDR3 is TGTGCCAGCAGCGAGAGGGTGGGCAGGACGAACACTGAAGCTTTCTTT. This rearrangement joins TRBV11-2 to TRBJ1-1; D not resolved. The germline gives CDR1 SGHAT, CDR2 FQNNGV. Trimming took 5 bases from V and 1 from J, leaving 17 bases between them. This CDR3 spans 16 amino acids. Looking up the rest from reference TRBV11-2 and TRBJ1-1 gives the full variable domain: EAGVAQSPRYKIIEKRQSVAFWCNPISGHATLYWYQQILGQGPKLLIQFQNNGVVDDSQLPKDRFSAERLKGVDSTLKIQPAKLEDSAVYLCASSERVGRTNTEAFFGQGTRLTVV.

This chain uses TRBV28 with TRBJ2-7; D perhaps matches TRBD2 (6 bases). CDR3 length equals 14 residues. Between the trimmed V and J ends, which lost 10 bases and 4 bases, there was a span of 20 bases. The germline V gene has CDR1 MDHEN and CDR2 SYDVKM. The CDR3: CATTGPGGVYEQYF. In nucleotides, the CDR3 is TGTGCCACCACAGGCCCCGGGGGTGTATACGAGCAGTACTTC.

The chain recombines TRBV7-2 with TRBJ1-1; possible D gene TRBD1, 6 bases. Looked up from germline, CDR1 is SGHTA and CDR2 is FQGNSA. V was shortened by 1 base and J by 5 bases, with 14 bases between the two germline ends. This CDR3 is 15 amino acids long. DNA for the CDR3: TGTGCCAGCAGCTTAGAACAGGGAAAGGGGACTGAAGCTTTCTTT. It encodes CASSLEQGKGTEAFF.

J is TRBJ2-5 and V is TRBV6-1; D unresolved. The germline V gene has CDR1 MNHNS and CDR2 SASEGT. This CDR3 is built from 13 residues. V lost 7 bases, J lost 1 base, and 10 bases lay in between. The CDR3 reads CASTKQLQETQYF. The CDR3 nucleotides are TGTGCCAGCACCAAACAGCTCCAAGAGACCCAGTACTTC.

The rearrangement uses TRBV4-2 and TRBJ2-3; 7 bases match TRBD2. V trimming: 5 bases; J trimming: 8 bases; junction bases outside the gene matches: 10. This CDR3 has 14 amino acids. Germline V CDR1 and CDR2: LGHNA, YNFKEQ. This CDR3 reads CASSSLAALGTQYF. The CDR3 DNA follows: TGTGCCAGCAGCTCGCTAGCGGCCCTGGGTACGCAGTATTTT.

This clone was counted once. The chain recombines TRBV28 with TRBJ2-1, with TRBD2 identical over 8 bases. The CDR3 runs 14 residues. V was clipped by 4 bases and J by 6 bases; unmatched bases: 5. Germline V lookup: CDR1 MDHEN, CDR2 SYDVKM. The CDR3 DNA reads TGTGCCAGCAGTTCCGGGACTAGGGTCAATGAGCAGTTCTTC. Translating it yields CASSSGTRVNEQFF. The whole variable domain, remainder taken from reference TRBV28 and TRBJ2-1, is DVKVTQSSRYLVKRTGEKVFLECVQDMDHENMFWYRQDPGLGLRLIYFSYDVKMKEKGDIPEGYSVSREKKERFSLILESASTNQTSMYLCASSSGTRVNEQFFGPGTRLTVL.

J is TRBJ2-7 and V is TRBV5-4; no reliable D call. CDR1 SGHNT and CDR2 YYREEE come from the germline V gene (reference sequence). The CDR3 has 15 amino acids. With 0 bases removed from V and 0 bases from J, the gap between germline ends came to 10 bases. Here the CDR3 reads CASSLEASFSYEQYF. CDR3 in DNA: TGTGCCAGCAGCTTGGAGGCCAGCTTCTCCTACGAGCAGTACTTC.

V and J are TRBV7-9 and TRBJ2-7; 9 bases are a match to TRBD1. The CDR3 is 12 amino acids. The V gene's germline CDR1 is SEHNR and CDR2 FQNEAQ (reference sequence). V lost 4 bases, J lost 13 bases, and 8 bases stayed unmatched. In nucleotides, the CDR3 is TGTGCCAGCAGCTCTTCGGACAGGGGTAAATACTTC. It yields the protein CASSSSDRGKYF. Drawing the rest from reference TRBV7-9 and TRBJ2-7, the complete variable domain is DTGVSQNPRHKITKRGQNVTFRCDPISEHNRLYWYRQTLGQGPEFLTYFQNEAQLEKSRLLSDRFSAERPKGSFSTLEIQRTEQGDSAMYLCASSSSDRGKYFGPGTRLTVT.

The rearrangement joins TRBV16 to TRBJ1-5; TRBD1 might be the D (5 bases). The CDR3 length is 19 residues. Trimming took 6 bases from V and 5 from J, leaving 29 bases between them. Germline V CDR1 and CDR2: KGHSY, FQNENV. This CDR3 is CASRTGGSATDGGDQPQHF. CDR3 DNA sequence: TGTGCCAGCAGAACGGGGGGTTCTGCGACTGATGGAGGTGATCAGCCCCAGCATTTT. Looking up the rest from reference TRBV16 and TRBJ1-5 gives the full variable domain: GEEVAQTPKHLVRGEGQKAKLYCAPIKGHSYVFWYQQVLKNEFKFLISFQNENVFDETGMPKERFSAKCLPNSPCSLEIQATKLEDSAVYFCASRTGGSATDGGDQPQHFGDGTRLSIL.

The V call is TRBV28, the J call TRBJ2-7; D is possibly TRBD1 (6 bases). Germline lookup yields CDR1 MDHEN and CDR2 SYDVKM. The V gene lost 8 bases and the J gene lost 3 bases, with 14 bases spanning the gap. This CDR3 comprises 13 residues. The CDR3 sequence: CASVGAVFYEQYF. In DNA form, the CDR3 reads TGTGCCAGCGTGGGGGCCGTCTTCTACGAGCAGTACTTC.

The V call is TRBV5-6, the J call TRBJ1-2; D remains unclear. The CDR3 is made up of 12 amino acids. Trimming stripped 3 bases from V and 8 bases from J, with 11 bases between. The germline CDR1 and CDR2 sequences are SGHDT and YYEEEE. CDR3 bases: TGTGCCAGCAGCTACGGAGGGCGCGGCTACACCTTC. Translation gives CASSYGGRGYTF.

As regards this clone: The sample carries other DNA sequences with the same CDR3. The rearrangement links TRBV9 to TRBJ2-3; D remains unclear. The V gene's germline CDR1 is SGDLS and CDR2 YYNGEE. Deletions cut 3 bases from V and 3 bases from J, with 2 bases between. The CDR3 length is 11 residues. The CDR3 DNA reads TGTGCCAGCAGCGCTACAGATACGCAGTATTTT. Amino acids: CASSATDTQYF.

The J gene is TRBJ2-7, the V gene TRBV5-6, with 9 bases lining up with TRBD1. Germline CDR1 is SGHDT and CDR2 is YYEEEE. V lost 3 bases to trimming and J lost 2 bases; unmatched junction nucleotides: 3. CDR3 length: 14 amino acids. CDR3: CASSSGTGPYEQYF. The CDR3 DNA reads as TGTGCCAGCAGCTCGGGGACAGGGCCCTACGAGCAGTACTTC.

The gene calls are TRBV27 and TRBJ2-7, with a weak D call TRBD2 (5 bases). The germline V gene has CDR1 MNHEY and CDR2 SMNVEV (reference sequence). V was clipped by 6 bases and J by 6 bases, with 12 bases between them. The CDR3 loop spans 12 amino acids. CDR3 DNA: TGTGCCAGCAGAGACGCCCGGGGCGAGCAGTACTTC. Amino acids: CASRDARGEQYF.

The chain combines TRBV27 with TRBJ2-1; no clear D. The V gene lost 8 bases and the J gene lost 6 bases, with 14 bases spanning the gap. Germline CDR1 is MNHEY and CDR2 is SMNVEV (reference sequence). The CDR3 consists of 13 residues. The CDR3 reads CASSQPRVNEQFF. The CDR3 nucleotides are TGTGCCAGCTCCCAACCAAGGGTCAATGAGCAGTTCTTC.

This clone is labeled medium-sized. This sequence joins TRBV4-3 and TRBJ2-7; 8 bases line up with TRBD1. Trimming took 0 bases from V and 1 from J; bases not matched to a gene: 2. Germline V CDR1 and CDR2: LGHNA, YSLEER. This CDR3 region has 15 residues. CDR3 nucleotides: TGCGCCAGCAGCCAAGAAAGGACAGGGTCCTACGAGCAGTACTTC. Protein sequence: CASSQERTGSYEQYF.

V gene TRBV7-6 combines with J gene TRBJ2-7; D gene ambiguous. V dropped 2 bases and J dropped 2 bases, with 7 bases sitting between them. CDR3 length: 13 amino acids. The germline V gene has CDR1 SGHVS and CDR2 FNYEAQ. The CDR3 coding sequence is TGTGCCAGCAGCTTAAGCGCCACCTACGAGCAGTACTTC. Translated, it gives CASSLSATYEQYF.

This rearrangement joins TRBV11-1 to TRBJ2-7; tentatively, D is TRBD1 (7 bases). The CDR3 runs 15 residues. The V end lost 5 bases, the J end lost 3 bases, and 17 bases lay between the germline ends. Germline V gives CDR1 SGHAT, CDR2 FQDESV (reference sequence). The chain's CDR3 is CASSREQGRIYEQYF. The CDR3 bases are TGTGCCAGCAGCCGAGAACAGGGGAGGATCTACGAGCAGTACTTC.

The CDR3 loop is CASSFRGRPKQPQHF. DNA for the CDR3: TGTGCCAGCAGCTTTCGGGGACGGCCCAAGCAGCCCCAGCATTTT. V usage is TRBV5-6 and J usage is TRBJ1-5; a possible D gene is TRBD1 (5 bases). Trimming cost V 2 bases and J 7 bases, with 16 bases left between them. This CDR3 contains 15 residues. From germline, CDR1 is SGHDT and CDR2 YYEEEE.

The V gene is TRBV10-2, the J gene TRBJ2-3; no firm D call. Germline CDR1 reads WSHSY; CDR2 reads SAAADI. The CDR3 is 14 amino acids. V was cut by 0 bases and J by 3 bases, with 7 bases left in between. CDR3 nucleotide sequence: TGCGCCAGCAGTGAGTCGGCCAGGACAGATACGCAGTATTTT. Its translation: CASSESARTDTQYF.

The chain joins TRBV12-2 to TRBJ2-7; the DNA was not compared with TRBD2, the D call given in the table. TRBV12-2 is recorded as a pseudogene. This CDR3 comprises 17 residues. CDR3 nucleotides: TGTGCAAGTCGCTTAGACTTGCCCCAGCCGAGGCCCTACGAGCAGTACTTC. Translation: CASRLDLPQPRPYEQYF.

This chain joins TRBV5-1 and TRBJ2-1, with 7 bases identical to TRBD2. V dropped 2 bases and J dropped 7; count of bases not matched to a gene: 18. This CDR3 comprises 18 residues. The V gene's germline CDR1 is SGHRS and CDR2 YFSETQ. The CDR3 region is CASSFKGRAGSAGNEQFF. CDR3 bases: TGCGCCAGCAGCTTTAAGGGGCGAGCGGGAAGCGCGGGGAATGAGCAGTTCTTC. The variable domain in full, completed from reference TRBV5-1 and TRBJ2-1, reads KAGVTQTPRYLIKTRGQQVTLSCSPISGHRSVSWYQQTPGQGLQFLFEYFSETQRNKGNFPGRFSGRQFSNSRSEMNVSTLELGDSALYLCASSFKGRAGSAGNEQFFGPGTRLTVL.

This chain links TRBV11-3 with TRBJ2-1, with D perhaps given as TRBD1 or TRBD2 (5 bases each). Germline loops: CDR1 SGHNT, CDR2 YENEEA. The CDR3 consists of 15 residues. Trimming shortened V by 7 bases and J by 8 bases, and 21 bases separated the two germline ends. The CDR3 DNA is TGTGCCAGCACCGTGGGGACGGCGGCAATCGATGAGCAGTTCTTC. Protein product: CASTVGTAAIDEQFF.

The gene calls are TRBV13 and TRBJ2-1, with 7 bases fitting TRBD1. CDR3 length equals 12 residues. Per the germline V gene, CDR1 is PRHDT and CDR2 is FYEKMQ (reference sequence). With V trimmed by 6 bases and J by 7 bases, 3 bases remained unmatched. The CDR3 reads CASSPGGNEQFF. CDR3 coding DNA: TGTGCCAGCAGTCCAGGGGGAAATGAGCAGTTCTTC.

The V call is TRBV4-3, the J call TRBJ2-7; 7 nucleotides align to TRBD1. CDR1 is LGHNA and CDR2 is YSLEER in the germline V gene. This CDR3 is built from 15 residues. Unmatched junction bases numbered 6, after V lost 0 bases and J lost 4 bases. CDR3 in amino acids: CASSQDRDRIYEQYF. The CDR3 bases are TGCGCCAGCAGCCAAGACCGGGACAGAATTTACGAGCAGTACTTC.

This clone was observed a single time. This rearrangement joins TRBV27 to TRBJ2-7; D uncertain. Germline V gene lookup returns CDR1 MNHEY and CDR2 SMNVEV (reference sequence). V was shortened by 7 bases and J by 7 bases, with 20 bases between the two germline ends. The CDR3 length is 14 residues. The CDR3 here is CASTSTLGSEEQYF. The CDR3 coding sequence is TGTGCCAGCACCTCAACTCTGGGCTCGGAGGAGCAGTACTTC.

The chain joins TRBV11-2 to TRBJ2-7, with a tentative D call TRBD2 (6 bases). Germline CDR1 is SGHAT and CDR2 is FQNNGV. The CDR3 runs 15 residues. Trimming left V 4 bases short and J 2 bases short, with 15 bases between. The CDR3 sequence: CASSSYRDSTYEQYF. CDR3 nucleotide sequence: TGTGCCAGCAGCTCCTACCGGGACTCAACCTACGAGCAGTACTTC.